Below, 30 T cell receptor beta chains from the same sample are listed, as sequenced in a study of blood T cell repertoires in COVID-19. Profiling relied on immunoSEQ multiplex PCR, and the TCRdb table lists in-frame clones only, not all of them. Of roughly 320,000 clones in the sample, about nine tenths were seen once. Sequencing was done on a sample of peripheral blood. The receptor set was obtained from a woman between 45 and 65 years old with COVID-19, enrolled during active disease.

The chain is built from TRBV19 and TRBJ2-5, with D possibly matching TRBD2 (6 bases). Germline V gene sequence: CDR1 LNHDA, CDR2 SQIVND (reference sequence). This CDR3 is built from 15 residues. V was shortened by 7 bases and J by 4 bases, with 19 bases between the two germline ends. The CDR3 DNA reads as TGTGCCAGTACCCCACAAGGAGGGGAGTTAGAGACCCAGTACTTC. This sequence encodes CASTPQGGELETQYF.

The chain links TRBV12-5 to TRBJ1-1; weak D call: TRBD1 (5 bases). V gave up 6 bases and J gave up 11 bases, with 16 bases separating them. The CDR3 covers 12 residues. Germline assignment: CDR1 LGHNT and CDR2 FRNRAP. The DNA of the CDR3 is TGTGCTAGTGGGGGGGGAGGCTTGGTCGCTTTCTTT. The encoded protein is CASGGGGLVAFF.

This clone was observed a single time. The chain combines TRBV29-1 with TRBJ2-2; 10 nucleotides line up with TRBD2. CDR1 is SQVTM, CDR2 ANQGSEA, per germline. The CDR3 is 18 residues long. The V and J ends lost 3 bases and 4 bases, in that order; junction bases with no gene match: 14. CDR3 sequence (DNA): TGCAGCGTTGAGGCTAGGACTAGCGGAACTGCGGGCACCGGGGAGCTGTTTTTT. It specifies CSVEARTSGTAGTGELFF.

The chain joins TRBV7-2 to TRBJ2-1, with TRBD1 matching over 8 bases. CDR3 size: 15 residues. Germline V gene sequence: CDR1 SGHTA, CDR2 FQGNSA. J was trimmed by 9 bases and V by 3 bases; bases with no gene match: 10. Here the CDR3 DNA reads TGTGCCAGCAGCTTTACCGGGACAGGCAACATTGAGCAGTTCTTC. Translated, it gives CASSFTGTGNIEQFF.

This clone was picked up a small number of times. V gene TRBV19 combines with J gene TRBJ1-1, with TRBD1 as a possible D gene (6 bases). The CDR3 runs 15 residues. Trimming left V 1 base short and J 2 bases short, with 11 bases between. Germline V gene data show CDR1 as LNHDA and CDR2 as SQIVND (reference sequence). The CDR3 loop reads CASSIVGRGNTEAFF. The CDR3 coding sequence is TGTGCCAGTAGTATAGTAGGCAGGGGAAACACTGAAGCTTTCTTT.

This rearrangement joins TRBV11-1 to TRBJ1-1, with 10 bases lining up with TRBD1. Germline CDR1 is SGHAT and CDR2 is FQDESV (reference sequence). The length of the CDR3 is 16 residues. With 5 bases clipped from V and 4 bases from J, the junction kept 10 bases outside the gene matches. The CDR3 sequence is CASSRTGGSVSTEAFF. The CDR3 region has the DNA TGTGCCAGCAGCCGGACAGGGGGTTCTGTCAGCACTGAAGCTTTCTTT.

The V and J genes are TRBV16 and TRBJ2-5; 7 bases match TRBD1. CDR1 and CDR2 (germline): KGHSY, FQNENV. The length of the CDR3 is 13 residues. Losses at the gene ends were 8 bases for V and 5 bases for J; bases not matched to a gene: 8. The CDR3 here is CASGGQRGETQYF. CDR3 DNA: TGTGCCAGCGGGGGACAGCGAGGCGAGACCCAGTACTTC.

The chain employs TRBV7-2 and TRBJ2-5; D call uncertain. V was pared by 3 bases and J by 9 bases, with 14 bases between. There are 13 residues in the CDR3. Germline assignment: CDR1 SGHTA and CDR2 FQGNSA. As DNA, the CDR3 is TGTGCCAGCAGCTTTAAAAGGAGTCCAGCCCAGTACTTC. Its translation: CASSFKRSPAQYF.

The chain couples TRBV15 to TRBJ2-7, with 8 bases lining up with TRBD1. The trim removed 4 bases at V and 5 bases at J, leaving 7 bases unmatched. From germline, CDR1 is LNHNV and CDR2 YYDKDF (reference sequence). CDR3 length equals 14 residues. In nucleotides, the CDR3 is TGTGCCACCAGCAACTCAGGGGGCTGGGACGAGCAGTACTTC. Translation gives CATSNSGGWDEQYF.

The V gene is TRBV12-3 or TRBV12-4, the J gene TRBJ2-1; 7 nucleotides agree with TRBD2. The ends lost 6 bases at V and 4 bases at J; junction bases unmatched: 3. The CDR3 has 13 residues. The CDR3 DNA follows: TGTGCCAGCAGGGGAGGGATGTACAATGAGCAGTTCTTC. Amino acids: CASRGGMYNEQFF.

This clone was recorded a few times. This rearrangement joins TRBV27 to TRBJ2-1, with D perhaps matching TRBD2 (6 bases). CDR1 is MNHEY, CDR2 SMNVEV, per germline (reference sequence). The CDR3 sequence is 14 residues long. With 8 bases removed from V and 2 bases from J, the gap between germline ends came to 13 bases. The CDR3 DNA reads as TGTGCCAGCGGCGGGGACGGGACCTACAATGAGCAGTTCTTC. It yields the protein CASGGDGTYNEQFF.

The chain employs TRBV5-5 and TRBJ2-2; TRBD1 is a possible D gene (6 bases). CDR1 is SGHKS, CDR2 YYEKEE, per germline (reference sequence). Trimming removed 4 bases at V and 0 bases at J, with 16 bases between. The CDR3 is 17 residues long. CDR3 sequence (DNA): TGTGCCAGCAGCCCGGGACACCCAGACTCGAACACCGGGGAGCTGTTTTTT. Amino acid sequence: CASSPGHPDSNTGELFF. Full variable domain (remainder filled in from reference TRBV5-5 and TRBJ2-2): DAGVTQSPTHLIKTRGQQVTLRCSPISGHKSVSWYQQVLGQGPQFIFQYYEKEERGRGNFPDRFSARQFPNYSSELNVNALLLGDSALYLCASSPGHPDSNTGELFFGEGSRLTVL.

A single count supports this clone. This chain links TRBV19 with TRBJ1-1; 12 bases are shared with TRBD1. The CDR3 runs to 17 residues. CDR1 and CDR2 (germline): LNHDA, SQIVND (reference sequence). After removal of 5 bases from V and 4 bases from J, the junction contained 11 bases not matched to a gene. The DNA of the CDR3 is TGTGCCAGTAGTCTCTACGGGACAGGGGGCTGGAGCACTGAAGCTTTCTTT. Protein sequence: CASSLYGTGGWSTEAFF.

The chain uses TRBV3-1 (or the pseudogene TRBV3-2) and TRBJ1-1, with 10 bases matching TRBD1. Germline trimming cut 5 bases from V and 5 bases from J; bases unmatched to any gene: 8. Germline CDR1 LGHDT, CDR2 YNNKEL (reference sequence). The CDR3 totals 15 residues. This CDR3 is CASSYRTGGGTEAFF. In nucleotides, the CDR3 is TGTGCCAGCAGCTACCGGACAGGGGGAGGAACTGAAGCTTTCTTT.

This clone was observed a single time. The V call is TRBV7-9, the J call TRBJ2-2, with D tentatively TRBD1 (5 bases). The CDR3 sequence is 14 residues long. V lost 3 bases and J lost 6, with 11 bases in between. Germline V CDR1 and CDR2: SEHNR, FQNEAQ (reference sequence). The CDR3 DNA reads as TGTGCCAGCAGCTTGGTACACAGGCCCGGGGAGCTGTTTTTT. Protein sequence: CASSLVHRPGELFF.

The genes are TRBV7-3 and TRBJ2-3; 7 nucleotides line up with TRBD1. Germline CDR1 is SGHTA and CDR2 is FQGTGA. The CDR3 is made up of 16 amino acids. Trimming cost V 5 bases and J 0 bases; bases outside gene matches: 8. The CDR3 region has the DNA TGTGCCAGCAGCCCGCGGACAGGTCAGAGCACAGATACGCAGTATTTT. Translated, it gives CASSPRTGQSTDTQYF.

A single count supports this clone. The chain joins TRBV5-1 to TRBJ1-1; 8 bases map to TRBD1. V lost 5 bases and J lost 7; bases outside the gene matches: 4. The CDR3 length is 12 residues. Germline loops: CDR1 SGHRS, CDR2 YFSETQ. CDR3 DNA: TGCGCCAGCAGGATTGGACAGGGTGAAGCTTTCTTT. Protein product: CASRIGQGEAFF.

The chain joins TRBV10-3 to TRBJ1-6, with 7 nucleotides matching TRBD1. J lost 8 bases, V lost 3 bases, and 4 bases had no gene match. This CDR3 region has 14 residues. Germline CDR1 reads ENHRY; CDR2 reads SYGVKD. The CDR3 coding sequence is TGTGCCATCAGTGATGGGCAGGGGGATTCACCCCTCCACTTT. Amino acid sequence: CAISDGQGDSPLHF.

This chain connects TRBV5-4 to TRBJ2-2; no clear D. The CDR3 consists of 12 residues. V lost 2 bases and J 9 bases, leaving 8 bases between the germline ends. Germline V gene sequence: CDR1 SGHNT, CDR2 YYREEE (reference sequence). DNA for the CDR3: TGTGCCAGCAGCTTTGAGCTTCGGGAGCTGTTTTTT. Its protein product is CASSFELRELFF.

The table lists this clone with many counts. The chain is built from TRBV12-3 or TRBV12-4 and TRBJ1-1; unclear D gene. The CDR3 has 12 residues. V dropped 6 bases and J dropped 10 bases, with 15 bases sitting between them. The CDR3 region is CASSRASFGAFF. The CDR3 DNA sequence: TGTGCCAGCAGCCGCGCGTCCTTCGGAGCTTTCTTT.

The chain combines TRBV5-1 with TRBJ2-1, with 11 nucleotides matching TRBD1. This CDR3 region has 16 residues. J was trimmed by 3 bases and V by 0 bases; bases with no gene match: 2. CDR1 and CDR2 from the germline V gene are SGHRS and YFSETQ. CDR3 bases: TGCGCCAGCAGCTTGGGGGACAGGGGGAGCTACAATGAGCAGTTCTTC. Residues: CASSLGDRGSYNEQFF.

This sequence joins TRBV10-3 and TRBJ2-5, with 9 bases lining up with TRBD2. The germline CDR1 and CDR2 sequences are ENHRY and SYGVKD. The CDR3 extends over 14 amino acids. V was clipped by 0 bases and J by 5 bases; unmatched bases: 1. The CDR3 sequence is CAISESSGGETQYF. In DNA, the CDR3 is TGTGCCATCAGTGAGTCAAGCGGGGGGGAGACCCAGTACTTC.

The V and J genes are TRBV11-3 and TRBJ2-7; 10 bases are shared with TRBD2. Trimming at V came to 3 bases and at J to 7 bases, leaving 21 bases not matched to a gene. Germline assignment: CDR1 SGHNT and CDR2 YENEEA. The length of the CDR3 is 19 residues. The CDR3 sequence: CASSFFLPLAGANDGEQYF. For the CDR3, the DNA is TGTGCCAGCAGCTTCTTCCTGCCCCTAGCGGGAGCCAACGATGGGGAGCAGTACTTC.

This sequence joins TRBV6-2 or TRBV6-3 and TRBJ1-5; the match to TRBD1 covers 8 bases. Germline lookup yields CDR1 MNHEY and CDR2 SVGEGT. V gave up 2 bases and J gave up 2 bases; unmatched junction bases: 8. This CDR3 region has 17 residues. The CDR3 loop reads CASSYGAGGRGNQPQHF. The CDR3 DNA follows: TGTGCCAGCAGTTACGGGGCAGGGGGCAGGGGCAATCAGCCCCAGCATTTT.

CDR3 in amino acids: CASSPGTGKTQYF. CDR3 in DNA: TGCGCCAGCAGCCCAGGGACAGGAAAGACCCAGTACTTC. The chain uses TRBV10-1 and TRBJ2-5; TRBD1 matches at 8 bases. This CDR3 region has 13 residues. The ends lost 6 bases at V and 6 bases at J; junction bases unmatched: 6. In germline, CDR1 is WNHNN, CDR2 SYGVQD (reference sequence).

This clone was detected once. Germline is not matched at one junction end, which may reflect a read error. J is TRBJ1-2 and V is TRBV6-2 or TRBV6-3; no clear D. Germline V gene data show CDR1 as MNHEY and CDR2 as SVGEGT. CDR3 size: 12 residues. CDR3 sequence reads: CASSYPQHATKF. CDR3 DNA: TGTGCCAGCAGTTACCCACAGCACGCGACGAAGTTC.

The DNA for the CDR3 is TGTGCCAGCAGCAAAACTTCTCCTAATGGCTACACCTTC. Its translation is CASSKTSPNGYTF. The chain recombines TRBV12-3 or TRBV12-4 with TRBJ1-2, with D unresolved. The V end was cut by 6 bases, the J end by 6 bases, with 14 bases between. The CDR3 covers 13 residues.

V usage is TRBV12-5 and J usage is TRBJ2-1; 8 positions agree with TRBD1. Trimming took 4 bases from V and 8 from J; bases not matched to a gene: 7. Germline V CDR1 and CDR2: LGHNT, FRNRAP. The length of the CDR3 is 14 residues. In nucleotides, the CDR3 is TGTGCTAGTGGTTCCCGGACAGGGTTCGATGAGCAGTTCTTC. It encodes CASGSRTGFDEQFF.

The chain employs TRBV27 and TRBJ2-3; TRBD1 aligns across 10 bases. CDR3 length equals 17 residues. V was clipped by 1 base and J by 7 bases; unmatched bases: 11. Germline V CDR1 and CDR2: MNHEY, SMNVEV (reference sequence). CDR3 residues: CASSLYLTGGASYTQYF. CDR3 DNA sequence: TGTGCCAGCAGTTTATACTTGACAGGGGGCGCCTCATATACGCAGTATTTT.

CDR3 coding DNA: TGTGCCAGCAGCTTAAAACAGGGGGCGACTGAAGCTTTCTTT. Its protein is CASSLKQGATEAFF. This rearrangement joins TRBV7-3 to TRBJ1-1, with TRBD1 identical over 9 bases. CDR1 SGHTA and CDR2 FQGTGA come from the germline V gene. Germline trimming cut 1 base from V and 5 bases from J; bases unmatched to any gene: 2. The CDR3 is made up of 14 amino acids.